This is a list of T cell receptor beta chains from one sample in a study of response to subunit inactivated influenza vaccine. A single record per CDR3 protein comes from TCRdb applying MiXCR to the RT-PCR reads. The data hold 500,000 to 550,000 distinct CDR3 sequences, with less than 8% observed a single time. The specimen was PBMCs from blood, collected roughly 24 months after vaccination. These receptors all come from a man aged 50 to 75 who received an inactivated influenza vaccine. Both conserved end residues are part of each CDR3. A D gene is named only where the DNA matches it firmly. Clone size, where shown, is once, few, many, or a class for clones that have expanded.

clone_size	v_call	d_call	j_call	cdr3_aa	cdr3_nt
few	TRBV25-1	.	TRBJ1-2	CASSVYGGGYTF	TGTGCCAGCAGTGTATATGGGGGGGGCTACACCTTC
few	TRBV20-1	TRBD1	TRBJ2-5	CSAMAGQGQETQYF	TGCAGTGCTATGGCGGGACAGGGGCAAGAGACCCAGTACTTC
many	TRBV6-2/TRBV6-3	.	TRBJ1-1	CASSYPPGGSFTEAFF	TGTGCCAGCAGTTACCCCCCTGGGGGGTCGTTCACTGAAGCTTTCTTT
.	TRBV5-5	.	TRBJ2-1	CASSQTTGRFVYGVF	TGTGCCAGCAGCCAAACGACAGGGAGGTTTGTGTATGGGGTCTTC
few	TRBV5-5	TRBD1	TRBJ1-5	CASRPGTGSAQPQHF	TGTGCCAGCAGGCCAGGGACAGGATCGGCTCAGCCCCAGCATTTT
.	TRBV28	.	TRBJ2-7	CASSLGRTLRGQYF	TGTGCCAGCAGTTTGGGCAGGACCCTACGAGGGCAGTACTTC
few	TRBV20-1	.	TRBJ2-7	CSARVDTYSYEQYF	TGCAGTGCTAGAGTTGACACTTACTCCTACGAGCAGTACTTC
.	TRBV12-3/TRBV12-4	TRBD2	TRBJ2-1	CASSTSGGYNEQFF	TGTGCCAGCTCGACTAGCGGAGGCTACAATGAGCAGTTCTTC
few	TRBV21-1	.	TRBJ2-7	CASSYNNRGKTYEQYF	TGTGCCAGCAGCTACAATAACAGGGGAAAGACCTACGAGCAGTACTTC
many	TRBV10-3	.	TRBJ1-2	CAISGSPGDYYGYTF	TGTGCCATCAGTGGATCGCCGGGAGATTACTATGGCTACACCTTC
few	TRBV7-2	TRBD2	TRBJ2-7	CASSFGLASYEQYF	TGTGCCAGCAGCTTTGGACTAGCCTCCTACGAGCAGTACTTC
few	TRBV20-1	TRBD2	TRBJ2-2	CSARAVSGGYTGELFF	TGCAGTGCTCGGGCGGTTAGCGGGGGATACACCGGGGAGCTGTTTTTT
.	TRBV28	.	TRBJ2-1	CASRVRSGGVYNEQFF	TGTGCCAGCAGAGTCCGATCCGGAGGGGTCTACAATGAGCAGTTCTTC
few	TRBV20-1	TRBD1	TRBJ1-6	CSARTRTGGNSPLHF	TGCAGTGCTAGAACTAGGACAGGGGGTAATTCACCCCTCCACTTT
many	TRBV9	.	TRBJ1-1	CASSVAWGTATEAFF	TGTGCCAGCAGCGTAGCGTGGGGGACGGCGACTGAAGCTTTCTTT
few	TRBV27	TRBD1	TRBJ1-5	CASKPGTDSNQPQHF	TGTGCCAGCAAACCCGGGACAGATAGCAATCAGCCCCAGCATTTT
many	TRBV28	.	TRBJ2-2	CASSFDLGAGELFF	TGTGCCAGCAGTTTTGATTTGGGCGCCGGGGAGCTGTTTTTT
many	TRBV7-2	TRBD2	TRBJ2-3	CASSLLAGGITDTQYF	TGTGCCAGCAGCCTCCTAGCGGGAGGAATCACAGATACGCAGTATTTT
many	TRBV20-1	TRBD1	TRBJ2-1	CSASRQGANEQFF	TGCAGTGCTAGCCGACAGGGTGCCAATGAGCAGTTCTTC
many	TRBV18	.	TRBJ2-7	CASSPFLGRTGSYEQYF	TGTGCCAGCTCACCATTCTTAGGCCGCACGGGCTCCTACGAGCAGTACTTC
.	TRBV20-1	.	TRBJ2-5	CSAIGWLETGSGAQYF	TGCAGTGCTATAGGGTGGTTGGAGACAGGGTCGGGAGCCCAGTACTTC
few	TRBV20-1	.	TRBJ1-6	CSAEPGRGHSPLHF	TGCAGTGCAGAACCAGGGAGAGGGCATTCACCCCTCCACTTT
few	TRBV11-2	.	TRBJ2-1	CASSLVVRAEQFF	TGTGCCAGCAGCTTAGTAGTCAGGGCTGAGCAGTTCTTC
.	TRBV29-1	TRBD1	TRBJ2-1	CSAPGQGANEQFF	TGCAGCGCTCCGGGACAGGGGGCGAATGAGCAGTTCTTC
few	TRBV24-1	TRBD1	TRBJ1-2	CATSDTGGGYGYTF	TGTGCCACCAGTGATACAGGGGGCGGCTATGGCTACACCTTC
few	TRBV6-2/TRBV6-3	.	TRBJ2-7	CASSRSNGYEQYF	TGTGCCAGCAGCCGATCCAACGGGTACGAGCAGTACTTC
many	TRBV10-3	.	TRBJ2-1	CAISESASYNEQFF	TGTGCCATCAGTGAGTCTGCGTCGTACAATGAGCAGTTCTTC
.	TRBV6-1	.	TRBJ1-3	CASITTGYPGNTIYF	TGTGCCAGCATCACAACAGGGTATCCTGGAAACACCATATATTTT
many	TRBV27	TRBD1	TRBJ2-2	CASSLLGQGYTGELFF	TGTGCCAGCAGTTTATTGGGACAGGGATACACCGGGGAGCTGTTTTTT
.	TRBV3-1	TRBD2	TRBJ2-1	CASSRGTSGGEQFF	TGTGCCAGCAGCCGAGGGACTAGCGGGGGGGAGCAGTTCTTC
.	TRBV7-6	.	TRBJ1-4	CASSWGQGEKLSF	TGTGCCAGCAGCTGGGGACAAGGCGAAAAACTGTCTTTT
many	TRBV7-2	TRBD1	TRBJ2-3	CASSLVSGGTDTQYF	TGCGCCAGCAGCTTGGTGTCAGGGGGCACGGATACGCAGTATTTT
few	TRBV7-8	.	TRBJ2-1	CASTTVGGRGQFF	TGTGCCAGCACCACGGTGGGGGGGCGAGGGCAGTTCTTC
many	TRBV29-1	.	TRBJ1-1	CSVLDRNTEAFF	TGCAGCGTTTTGGACAGGAACACTGAAGCTTTCTTT
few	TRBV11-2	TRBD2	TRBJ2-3	CASSSTTFPSLAGGSDTQYF	TGTGCCAGCAGCTCCACGACCTTCCCTTCACTAGCGGGGGGGTCAGATACGCAGTATTTT
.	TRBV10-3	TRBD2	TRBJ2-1	CAISGLAGGIEQFF	TGTGCCATCAGCGGACTAGCGGGGGGAATTGAGCAGTTCTTC
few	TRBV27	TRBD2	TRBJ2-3	CASSSPLAGPTDTQYF	TGTGCCAGCAGTTCCCCCCTAGCGGGACCCACAGATACGCAGTATTTT
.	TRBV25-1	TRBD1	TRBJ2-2	CASSDLDRGDTGELFF	TGTGCCAGCAGTGATTTAGACAGGGGCGACACCGGGGAGCTGTTTTTT